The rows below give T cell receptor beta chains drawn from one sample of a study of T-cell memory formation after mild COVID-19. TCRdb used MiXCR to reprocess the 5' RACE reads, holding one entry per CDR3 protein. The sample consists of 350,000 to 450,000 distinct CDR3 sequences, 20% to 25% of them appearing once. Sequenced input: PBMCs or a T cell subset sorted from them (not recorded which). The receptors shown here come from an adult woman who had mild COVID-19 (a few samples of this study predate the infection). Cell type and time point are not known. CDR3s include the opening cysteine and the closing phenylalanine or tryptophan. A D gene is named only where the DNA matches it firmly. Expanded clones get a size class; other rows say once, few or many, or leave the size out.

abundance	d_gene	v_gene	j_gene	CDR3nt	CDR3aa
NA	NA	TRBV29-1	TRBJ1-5	TGCAGCGTTGCCAGAGATAGCAATCAGCCCCAGCATTTT	CSVARDSNQPQHF
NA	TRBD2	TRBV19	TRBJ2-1	TGTGCCACCGACGCAGGGGGACTAGCGGGAATGAGCTCCTACAATGAGCAGTTCTTC	CATDAGGLAGMSSYNEQFF
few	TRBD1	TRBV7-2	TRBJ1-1	TGTGCCAGCAGCCAGCGTGGGACAGGGCGGACTGAAGCTTTCTTT	CASSQRGTGRTEAFF
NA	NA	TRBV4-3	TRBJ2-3	TGCGCCAGCAGCCAGCTGGGGGTAGTTAGCGGATCCGATACGCAGTATTTT	CASSQLGVVSGSDTQYF
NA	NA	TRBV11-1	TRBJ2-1	TGTGCCAGCAGCCTGACCACTAGGGGCCAACGTAAGGAGTTCTTC	CASSLTTRGQRKEFF
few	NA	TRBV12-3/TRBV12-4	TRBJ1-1	TGTGCCAGCAGTTTTGCACCTCCCATGAACACTGAAGCTTTCTTT	CASSFAPPMNTEAFF
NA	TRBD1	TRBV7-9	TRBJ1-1	TGTGCCAGCAGGTCGGGGGGGACAGGGCCTGAATCTTTCTTT	CASRSGGTGPESFF
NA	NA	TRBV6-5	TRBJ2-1	TGTGCCAGCAGTCCGCTGGGGGCCAGGAATGAGCAGTTCTTC	CASSPLGARNEQFF
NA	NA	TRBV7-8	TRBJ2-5	TGTGCCAGCAGCAACTGGGGGCGAGGAGAGACCCAGTACTTC	CASSNWGRGETQYF
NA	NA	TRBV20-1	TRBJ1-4	TGCAGTGCTAGACCTACCCGAAAACTGTTTTTT	CSARPTRKLFF
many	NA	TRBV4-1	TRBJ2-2	TGCGCCAGCAGCCAAGGACACAATGGGGACACCGGGGAGCTGTTTTTT	CASSQGHNGDTGELFF
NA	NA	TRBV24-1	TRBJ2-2	TGTGCCACCAGTGATTTACCCCCGAAGGACACCGGGGAGCTGTTTTTT	CATSDLPPKDTGELFF
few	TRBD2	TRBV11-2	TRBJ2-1	TGTGCCAGCAGCTCTTTTGAAGCGGGAGACAATGAGCAGTTCTTC	CASSSFEAGDNEQFF
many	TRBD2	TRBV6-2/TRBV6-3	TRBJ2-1	TGTGCCAGCAGTTACGCTTGGGTGACTAGCGGGAGACCCAATGAGCAGTTCTTC	CASSYAWVTSGRPNEQFF
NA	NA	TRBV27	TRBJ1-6	TGTGCCAGCAGTTTAAGTACACAATCACCCCTCCACTTT	CASSLSTQSPLHF
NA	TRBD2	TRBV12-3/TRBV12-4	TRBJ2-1	TGTGCCAGCAGCAATGTTCGGGGGGTTGAGCAGTTCTTC	CASSNVRGVEQFF
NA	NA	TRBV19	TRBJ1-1	TGTGCCAGTAGTATAGGGGGAATCGGGATTGAAGCTTTCTTT	CASSIGGIGIEAFF
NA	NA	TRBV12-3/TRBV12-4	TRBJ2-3	TGTGCCAGCAGGATGCTGGCGGTTCCCACAGATACGCAGTATTTT	CASRMLAVPTDTQYF
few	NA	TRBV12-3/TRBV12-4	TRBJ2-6	TGTGCCAGCTTAAGCGGCTTCGGGGCCAACGTCCTGACTTTC	CASLSGFGANVLTF
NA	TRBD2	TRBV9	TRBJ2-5	TGTGCCAGCAGCGTAGAGGGTAGCGGGGGTTTAGAGACCCAGTACTTC	CASSVEGSGGLETQYF
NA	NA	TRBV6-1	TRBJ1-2	TGTGCCAGCAGTGAGGCCGGCGGGCAGAACTATGGCTACACCTTC	CASSEAGGQNYGYTF
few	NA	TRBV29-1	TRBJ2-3	TGCAGCGTTGACAGGGACACAGATACGCAGTATTTT	CSVDRDTDTQYF
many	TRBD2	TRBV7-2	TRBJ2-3	TGTGCCAGCAGCAGAAGACTAGCGGGAACATTGGATACGCAGTATTTT	CASSRRLAGTLDTQYF
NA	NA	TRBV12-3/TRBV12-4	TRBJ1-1	TGTGCCAGCGTGGGCGGCACTGAAGCTTTCTTT	CASVGGTEAFF
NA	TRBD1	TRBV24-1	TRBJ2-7	TGTGCCACCAGTGATGGACAGGGGGCTACACCCTACGAGCAGTACTTC	CATSDGQGATPYEQYF
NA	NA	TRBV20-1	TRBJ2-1	TGCAGTGCTAGAGAACAGGGAAACGACAATGAGCAGTTCTTC	CSAREQGNDNEQFF
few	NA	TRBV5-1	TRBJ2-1	TGCGCCAGCAGCTCCCCACTCCGGTACAATGAGCAGTTCTTC	CASSSPLRYNEQFF
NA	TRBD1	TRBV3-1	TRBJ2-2	TGTGCCAGCAGCCACCACAGGGACAGGGGGAACACCGGGGAGCTGTTTTTT	CASSHHRDRGNTGELFF
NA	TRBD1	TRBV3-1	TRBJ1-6	TGTGCCAGCAGCCATCGACAGGGAAGCCTGCATAATTCACCCCTCCACTTT	CASSHRQGSLHNSPLHF
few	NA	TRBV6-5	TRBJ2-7	TGTGCCAGCAGTCATGGACAGGGAGGGTACGAGCAGTACTTC	CASSHGQGGYEQYF
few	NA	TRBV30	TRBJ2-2	TGTGCCTGGATTACGGACGCGAGCCCCGGGGAGCTGTTTTTT	CAWITDASPGELFF
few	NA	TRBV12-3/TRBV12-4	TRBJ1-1	TGTGCCAGCAGTTTGGGCTCATTGGGAGCTTTCTTT	CASSLGSLGAFF
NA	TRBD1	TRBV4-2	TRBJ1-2	TGTGCCAGCAGCCAAGGGGGGACAGGGCGGAACTATGGCTACACCTTC	CASSQGGTGRNYGYTF
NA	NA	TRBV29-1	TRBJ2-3	TGCAGCTCAACGTCAGGAACAGATACGCAGTATTTT	CSSTSGTDTQYF
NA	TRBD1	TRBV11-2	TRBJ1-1	TGTGCCAGCAGCCCAATAAGAGGACAGGGGGCTTCGGCTTTCTTT	CASSPIRGQGASAFF
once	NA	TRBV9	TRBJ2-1	TGTGCCAGCAGCCCCACTGTGAGAGGGCCTCACAATGAGCAGTTCTTC	CASSPTVRGPHNEQFF
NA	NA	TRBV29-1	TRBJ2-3	TGCAGCGTTGCCAAGACAGATACGCAGTATTTT	CSVAKTDTQYF
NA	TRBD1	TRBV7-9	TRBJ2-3	TGTGCCAGCAGCGGTCCCCCGGGACAGGGGGCTCGACTTGGACACACAGATACGCAGTATTTT	CASSGPPGQGARLGHTDTQYF
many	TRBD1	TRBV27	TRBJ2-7	TGTGCCAGCTCCGGGACAGGGAACTACGAGCAGTACTTC	CASSGTGNYEQYF
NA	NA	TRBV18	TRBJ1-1	TGTGCCAGCTCACCGGCAACCACCTGGGGCACTGAAGCTTTCTTT	CASSPATTWGTEAFF
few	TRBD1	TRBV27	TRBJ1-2	TGTGCCAGCAGACAACGACAGGGTGGTAGCTATGGCTACACCTTC	CASRQRQGGSYGYTF
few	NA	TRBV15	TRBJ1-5	TGTGCCACCAAAGCCGGGGGGTCCGGACAGCCCCAGCATTTT	CATKAGGSGQPQHF
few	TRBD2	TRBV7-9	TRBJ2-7	TGTGCCAGCAGCTTAGCGCTCTCGACTAGCGGGAGCCACGAGCAGTACTTC	CASSLALSTSGSHEQYF
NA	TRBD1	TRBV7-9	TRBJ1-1	TGTGCCAGCAGCCTCAACAGGGGGTTAGGCACTGAAGCTTTCTTT	CASSLNRGLGTEAFF
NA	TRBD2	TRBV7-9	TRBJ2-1	TGTGCCAGCAGCTTTTCCCGGACTAGCGGGAGCAATGAGCAGTTCTTC	CASSFSRTSGSNEQFF
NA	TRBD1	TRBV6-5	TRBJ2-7	TGTGCCAGCAGTTACACATGGGACAGCTACGAGCAGTACTTC	CASSYTWDSYEQYF
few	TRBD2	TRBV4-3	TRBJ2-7	TGCGCCAGCAGCCAACAACCGTACTCTAGCGGGAATAGTGACGAGCAGTACTTC	CASSQQPYSSGNSDEQYF
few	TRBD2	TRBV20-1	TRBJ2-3	TGCAGTGCCGGGGACTATCTAACAGATACGCAGTATTTT	CSAGDYLTDTQYF
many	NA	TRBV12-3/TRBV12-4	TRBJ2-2	TGTGCCAGCAGTCTTTTCTTTACGAACACCGGGGAGCTGTTTTTT	CASSLFFTNTGELFF
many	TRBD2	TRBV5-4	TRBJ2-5	TGTGCCAGCAGCCCGCCTAGCGGGAGTGTAGGCGAGACCCAGTACTTC	CASSPPSGSVGETQYF
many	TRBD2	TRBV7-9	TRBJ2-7	TGTGCCAGCAGCTCAATGACCGGGACTAGCTACGAGCAGTACTTC	CASSSMTGTSYEQYF
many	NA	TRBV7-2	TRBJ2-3	TGTGCCAGCAGCTTAGATGGGGCTAGAACAGATACGCAGTATTTT	CASSLDGARTDTQYF
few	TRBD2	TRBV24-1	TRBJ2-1	TGTGCCACCAGTGATATGGGGAGGGATGAGCAGTTCTTC	CATSDMGRDEQFF
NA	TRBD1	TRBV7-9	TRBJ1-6	TGTGCCAGCAGCTTCGTGCCAGGGGGAAATTCACCCCTCCACTTT	CASSFVPGGNSPLHF
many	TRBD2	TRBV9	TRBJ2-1	TGTGCCAGCAGCCTGACCGGGACTAGTGCGTACAATGAGCAGTTCTTC	CASSLTGTSAYNEQFF
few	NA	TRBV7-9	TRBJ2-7	TGTGCCAGCAGCCCTCAGCGGGACGAGCAGTACTTC	CASSPQRDEQYF
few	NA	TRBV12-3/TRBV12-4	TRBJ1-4	TGTGCCAGCAGTCTAACTGCTACAGGAGGCGGAAAACTGTTTTTT	CASSLTATGGGKLFF